This T cell receptor (beta chain) was found in a study of cytomegalovirus exposure and HLA in healthy donors. The overall study: The 95 million to 120 million unique TCR beta sequences, from roughly 170 million T cells, were found by an earlier analysis. As released early, the data held 85 million to 95 million unique TCRs from HLA-typed donors.

Amplification used 60 Vbeta primers and 13 Jbeta primers. Some clones are missing from TCRdb's copy, which holds only in-frame ones; the method was immunoSEQ multiplex PCR. This table holds about 190,000 clones, approximately 79% found once. Study outcomes and limitations: In a later analysis, at a false discovery rate of 0.05, 16,951 TCR beta sequences were associated with HLA alleles.

As for this clone: The antigen is not known.

Sequenced input: PBMCs. This receptor was identified in a woman aged 18-30 years in good health and CMV-seronegative.

The CDR3 region has the DNA TGTGCCTGGATCCAAGGACTAGCGGGAGCCAATGAGCAGTTCTTC. As protein: CAWIQGLAGANEQFF. The chain recombines TRBV30 with TRBJ2-1; TRBD2 matches 13 bases. V shed 4 bases, J shed 6 bases, and the junction held 6 bases outside the gene matches. Germline CDR1 is GTSNPN and CDR2 is SVGIG (reference sequence). This CDR3 region has 15 residues.